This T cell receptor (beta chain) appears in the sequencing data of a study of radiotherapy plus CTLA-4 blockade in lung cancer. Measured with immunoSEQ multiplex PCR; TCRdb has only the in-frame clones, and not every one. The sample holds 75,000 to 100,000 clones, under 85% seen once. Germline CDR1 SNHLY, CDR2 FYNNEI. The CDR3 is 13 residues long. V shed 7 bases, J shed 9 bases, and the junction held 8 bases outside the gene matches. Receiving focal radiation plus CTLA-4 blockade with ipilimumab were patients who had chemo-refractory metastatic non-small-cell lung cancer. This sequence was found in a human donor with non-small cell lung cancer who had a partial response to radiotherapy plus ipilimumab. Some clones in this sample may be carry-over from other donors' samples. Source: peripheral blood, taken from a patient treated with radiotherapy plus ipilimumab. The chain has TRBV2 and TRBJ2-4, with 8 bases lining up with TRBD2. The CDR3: CASTPNGGGIQYF. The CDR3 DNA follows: TGTGCCAGCACCCCAAACGGGGGGGGCATTCAGTACTTC.